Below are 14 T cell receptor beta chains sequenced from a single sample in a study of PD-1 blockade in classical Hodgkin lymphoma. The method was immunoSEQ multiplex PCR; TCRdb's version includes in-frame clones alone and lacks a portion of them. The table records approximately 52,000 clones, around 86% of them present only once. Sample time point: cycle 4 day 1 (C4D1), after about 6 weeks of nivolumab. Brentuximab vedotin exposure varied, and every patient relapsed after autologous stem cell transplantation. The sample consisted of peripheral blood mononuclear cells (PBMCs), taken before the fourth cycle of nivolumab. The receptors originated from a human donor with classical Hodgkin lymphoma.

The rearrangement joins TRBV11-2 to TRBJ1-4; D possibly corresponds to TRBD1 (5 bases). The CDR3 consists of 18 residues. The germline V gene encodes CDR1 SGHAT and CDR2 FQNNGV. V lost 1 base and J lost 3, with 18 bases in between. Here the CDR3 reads CASSLVWGPNDPNEKLFF. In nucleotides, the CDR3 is TGTGCCAGCAGCTTAGTTTGGGGACCAAATGACCCTAATGAAAAACTGTTTTTT.

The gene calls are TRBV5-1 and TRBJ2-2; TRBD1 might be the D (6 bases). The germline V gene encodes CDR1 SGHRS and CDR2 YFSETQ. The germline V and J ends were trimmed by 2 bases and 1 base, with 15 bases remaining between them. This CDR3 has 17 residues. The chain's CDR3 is CASSLGTGHWNTGELFF. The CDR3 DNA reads TGCGCCAGCAGCTTAGGTACGGGACACTGGAACACCGGGGAGCTGTTTTTT. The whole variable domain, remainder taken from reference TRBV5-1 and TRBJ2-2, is KAGVTQTPRYLIKTRGQQVTLSCSPISGHRSVSWYQQTPGQGLQFLFEYFSETQRNKGNFPGRFSGRQFSNSRSEMNVSTLELGDSALYLCASSLGTGHWNTGELFFGEGSRLTVL.

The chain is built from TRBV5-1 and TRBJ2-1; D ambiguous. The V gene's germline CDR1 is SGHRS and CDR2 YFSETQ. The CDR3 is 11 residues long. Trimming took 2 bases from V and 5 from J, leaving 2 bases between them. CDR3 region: CASSLHNEQFF. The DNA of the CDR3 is TGCGCCAGCAGCTTACACAATGAGCAGTTCTTC.

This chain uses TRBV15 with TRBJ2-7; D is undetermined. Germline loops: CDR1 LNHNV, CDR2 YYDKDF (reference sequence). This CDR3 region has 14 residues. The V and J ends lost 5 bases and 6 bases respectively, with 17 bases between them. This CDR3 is CATSPGGPSPEQYF. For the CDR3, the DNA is TGTGCCACCAGCCCGGGCGGTCCCTCACCCGAGCAGTACTTC.

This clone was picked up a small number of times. As DNA, the CDR3 is TGTGCCAGCAGGGGGACAGGGAATGGCTACACCTTC. It yields the protein CASRGTGNGYTF. The chain employs TRBV28 and TRBJ1-2; 9 bases fit TRBD1. The CDR3 extends over 12 amino acids. The germline CDR1 and CDR2 sequences are MDHEN and SYDVKM. With V trimmed by 6 bases and J by 6 bases, 2 bases remained unmatched.

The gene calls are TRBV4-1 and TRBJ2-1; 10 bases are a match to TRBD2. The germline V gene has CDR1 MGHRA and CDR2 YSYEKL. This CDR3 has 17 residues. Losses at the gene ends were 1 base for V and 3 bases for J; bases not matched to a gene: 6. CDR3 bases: TGCGCCAGCAGCCAAGGGACCGGGACTAGCGTCTACAATGAGCAGTTCTTC. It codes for CASSQGTGTSVYNEQFF.

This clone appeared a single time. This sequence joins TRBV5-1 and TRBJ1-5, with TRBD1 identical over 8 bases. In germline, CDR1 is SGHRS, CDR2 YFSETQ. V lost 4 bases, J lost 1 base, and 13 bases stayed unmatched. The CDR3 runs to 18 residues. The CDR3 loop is CASSPGTGGLRSNQPQHF. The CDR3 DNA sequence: TGCGCCAGCAGCCCGGGGACAGGAGGGTTGAGGAGCAATCAGCCCCAGCATTTT.

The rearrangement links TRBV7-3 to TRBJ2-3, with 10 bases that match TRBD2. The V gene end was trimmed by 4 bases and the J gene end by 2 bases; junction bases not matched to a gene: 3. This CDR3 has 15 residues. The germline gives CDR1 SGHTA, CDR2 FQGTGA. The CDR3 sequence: CASSWTSGNTDTQYF. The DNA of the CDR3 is TGTGCCAGCAGCTGGACTAGCGGAAACACAGATACGCAGTATTTT.

CDR3 region: CAIGGGNYGYTF. CDR3 DNA sequence: TGTGCCATTGGGGGGGGAAACTATGGCTACACCTTC. The chain uses TRBV6-6 and TRBJ1-2, with TRBD1 as a possible D gene (5 bases). V was cut by 10 bases and J by 2 bases, with 11 bases left in between. Germline lookup yields CDR1 MNHNY and CDR2 SVGAGI (reference sequence). This CDR3 is 12 amino acids long.

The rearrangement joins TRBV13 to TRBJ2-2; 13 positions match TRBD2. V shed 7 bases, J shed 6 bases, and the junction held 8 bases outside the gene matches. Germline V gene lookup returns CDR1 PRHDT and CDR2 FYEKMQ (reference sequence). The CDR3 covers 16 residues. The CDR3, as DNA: TGTGCCAGCACTTTTGGACTAGCGGGAGATTCCGGGGAGCTGTTTTTT. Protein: CASTFGLAGDSGELFF.

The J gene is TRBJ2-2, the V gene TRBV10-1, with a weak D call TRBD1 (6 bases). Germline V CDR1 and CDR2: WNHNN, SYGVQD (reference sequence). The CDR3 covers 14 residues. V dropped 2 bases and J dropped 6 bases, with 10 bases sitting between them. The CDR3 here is CASSETRQAGELFF. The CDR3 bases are TGCGCCAGCAGTGAGACCCGACAGGCCGGGGAGCTGTTTTTT.

The CDR3 loop reads CASSLEDGRRGAKNIQYF. For the CDR3, the DNA is TGTGCCAGCAGCTTGGAAGATGGCAGAAGGGGAGCCAAAAACATTCAGTACTTC. The V and J genes are TRBV5-4 and TRBJ2-4, with D maybe TRBD1 (5 bases). Germline V gene lookup returns CDR1 SGHNT and CDR2 YYREEE (reference sequence). The CDR3 spans 18 residues. Trimming cost V 0 bases and J 0 bases, with 16 bases left between them.

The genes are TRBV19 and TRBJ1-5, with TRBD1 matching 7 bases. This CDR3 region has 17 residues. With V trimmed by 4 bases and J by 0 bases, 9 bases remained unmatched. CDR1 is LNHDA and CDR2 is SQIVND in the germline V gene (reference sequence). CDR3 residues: CASSKVGGQISNQPQHF. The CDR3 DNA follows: TGTGCCAGTAGTAAAGTTGGGGGACAGATTAGCAATCAGCCCCAGCATTTT.

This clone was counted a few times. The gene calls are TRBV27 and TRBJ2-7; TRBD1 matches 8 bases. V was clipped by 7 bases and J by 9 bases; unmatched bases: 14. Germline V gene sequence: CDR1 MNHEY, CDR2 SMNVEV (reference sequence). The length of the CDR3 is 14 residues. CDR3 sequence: CASKTGTGNNRQYF. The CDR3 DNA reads TGTGCCAGCAAAACCGGGACAGGTAATAATCGGCAGTACTTC.